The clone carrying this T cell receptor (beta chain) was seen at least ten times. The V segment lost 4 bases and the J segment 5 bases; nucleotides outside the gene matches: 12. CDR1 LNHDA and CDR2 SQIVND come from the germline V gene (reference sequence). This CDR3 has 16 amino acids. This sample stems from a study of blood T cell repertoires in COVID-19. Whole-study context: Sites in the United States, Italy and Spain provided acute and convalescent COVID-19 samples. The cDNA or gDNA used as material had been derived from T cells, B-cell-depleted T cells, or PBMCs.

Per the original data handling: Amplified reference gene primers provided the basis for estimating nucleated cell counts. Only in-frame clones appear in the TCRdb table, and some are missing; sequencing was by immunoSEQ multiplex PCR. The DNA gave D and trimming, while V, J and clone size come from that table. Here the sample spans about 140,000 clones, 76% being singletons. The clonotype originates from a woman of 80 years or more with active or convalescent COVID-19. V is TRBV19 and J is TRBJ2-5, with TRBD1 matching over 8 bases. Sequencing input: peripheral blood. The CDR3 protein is CASSNPRTGLGETQYF. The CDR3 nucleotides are TGTGCCAGTAGTAACCCAAGGACAGGGCTGGGTGAGACCCAGTACTTC.